A selection of T cell receptor beta chains follows, all from one sample in a study of T cell responses to AZD1222 COVID-19 vaccine. Clones were read by immunoSEQ multiplex PCR, and TCRdb kept only the in-frame ones, dropping some. This table holds roughly 69,000 clones, under 90% found once. Here the sequenced sample was peripheral blood, taken 28 days after the second AZD1222 dose. These receptors were collected from an adult who received the AZD1222 COVID-19 vaccine. Both conserved end residues are part of each CDR3. A D gene is named only where the DNA matches it firmly. Expanded clones are given a class, and other clones once, few, many or no size at all.

TRBJ2-3,NA,TRBV19,15,TRBD2,TGTGCCAGTAGTATGACGGGGGGGTGGCCAGATACGCAGTATTTT,CASSMTGGWPDTQYF
TRBJ1-2,NA,TRBV29-1,13,NA,TGCAGCGTCGGAAGGGGGGCAGGGGAAGGCTACACCTTC,CSVGRGAGEGYTF
TRBJ2-1,NA,TRBV7-3,16,TRBD1,TGTGCCAGCAGCGCACAACAGGGGGCAAACTACAATGAGCAGTTCTTC,CASSAQQGANYNEQFF
TRBJ1-2,NA,TRBV10-2,14,TRBD1,TGCGCCAGCATACCCTCAGGGGGCGATTATGGCTACACCTTC,CASIPSGGDYGYTF
TRBJ1-3,few,TRBV10-3,19,NA,TGTGCCATCAGTGATCCCCATGGGGTGGGCGGAAGCTCTGGAAACACCATATATTTT,CAISDPHGVGGSSGNTIYF
TRBJ1-3,NA,TRBV5-6,16,NA,TGTGCCAGCAGCAACAAAGGGGCGCTGACTGGAAACACCATATATTTT,CASSNKGALTGNTIYF
TRBJ2-5,NA,TRBV19,15,NA,TGTGCCAGTATCCGAGAAAGGGGGGCCCGGGAGACCCAGTACTTC,CASIRERGARETQYF
TRBJ2-5,few,TRBV7-9,14,NA,TGTGCCAGTGCCTGGGGGGGCGCTGGAGAGACCCAGTACTTC,CASAWGGAGETQYF
TRBJ2-2,NA,TRBV24-1,17,TRBD1,TGTGCCACCAGTGACCCGATGACAGGGCTCGACACCGGGGAGCTGTTTTTT,CATSDPMTGLDTGELFF
TRBJ1-4,NA,TRBV7-8,14,NA,TGTGCCAGCAGCCCCCGCGGACGAGATGAAAAACTGTTTTTT,CASSPRGRDEKLFF
TRBJ1-2,few,TRBV7-9,17,TRBD1,TGTGCCAGCAGCTCGACAGGGTCACTAAAGCATAGGTATGGCTACACCTTC,CASSSTGSLKHRYGYTF
TRBJ2-5,NA,TRBV5-4,16,NA,TGTGCCAGCAGCGCGGAGTCCTCCTGGCAAGGGGAGACCCAGTACTTC,CASSAESSWQGETQYF
TRBJ1-5,NA,TRBV7-2,14,NA,TGTGCCAGCAGCTTTGTCGGGGGGGATCAGCCCCAGCATTTT,CASSFVGGDQPQHF
TRBJ2-5,NA,TRBV7-9,14,NA,TGTGCCAGCAGCGGGGAAAACAGAGAAGAGACCCAGTACTTC,CASSGENREETQYF
TRBJ1-2,NA,TRBV6-4,12,NA,TGTGCCAGCAGTGACTCAGAGTATGGCTACACCTTC,CASSDSEYGYTF
TRBJ1-2,NA,TRBV28,11,NA,TGTGCCAGCATCTCAGTGGTCGGTCTAACCTTC,CASISVVGLTF
TRBJ2-5,NA,TRBV30,14,TRBD1,TGTGCCTGGAGTTTCCGGGACAGTCAAGAGACCCAGTACTTC,CAWSFRDSQETQYF
TRBJ2-7,NA,TRBV6-5,14,NA,TGTGCCAGCAGCGGGCCGGCGAGCTCCTACGAGCAGTACTTC,CASSGPASSYEQYF
TRBJ1-2,few,TRBV6-5,14,TRBD1,TGTGCCAGCAGACAACCGGACAGGGGCGGCGGCTACACCTTC,CASRQPDRGGGYTF
TRBJ2-1,few,TRBV19,15,TRBD1,TGTGCCAGTAGTACGGGACAGGGGATATACAATGAGCAGTTCTTC,CASSTGQGIYNEQFF
TRBJ1-2,NA,TRBV10-3,22,NA,TGTGCCATCAGTGAGCCCACGAGGAATATGCCCACAGGTTATAACCTTTTCTATGGCTACACCTTC,CAISEPTRNMPTGYNLFYGYTF
TRBJ2-5,NA,TRBV30,11,NA,TGTGCCTGGAGTATCGGGGAGACCCAGTACTTC,CAWSIGETQYF
TRBJ1-2,once,TRBV7-9,14,NA,TGTGCCAGCAGCTTAGCGGCAGAGACCTATGGCTACACCTTC,CASSLAAETYGYTF
TRBJ1-1,NA,TRBV7-9,15,TRBD1,TGTGCCAGCAGACTCGCGACAGGGTTGAGTTTGGGTGCTTTCTTT,CASRLATGLSLGAFF
TRBJ1-6,NA,TRBV10-3,14,NA,TGTGCCATCAGTGATCCGACAGTCAATTCACCCCTCCACTTT,CAISDPTVNSPLHF
TRBJ1-5,NA,TRBV15,16,NA,TGTGCCACCAGCTTAAGACTTCTGGTTGGGGCTCGGCCCCAGCATTTT,CATSLRLLVGARPQHF
TRBJ2-7,NA,TRBV4-2,16,NA,TGTGCCAGCAGCCGGCTACAGGCGGGGGCCGGCTACGAGCAGTACTTC,CASSRLQAGAGYEQYF
TRBJ1-2,once,TRBV10-3,13,TRBD1,TGTGCCATCAGCCTTCCGACAGGGGATGGCTACACCTTC,CAISLPTGDGYTF
TRBJ1-1,NA,TRBV5-6,15,NA,TGTGCCAGCAGCTTGGCCTCTATAGGGGCTGGTAGAGCTTTCTTT,CASSLASIGAGRAFF
TRBJ2-7,NA,TRBV29-1,11,NA,TGCAGCGCCCTCTTCGGCTACGAGCAGTACTTC,CSALFGYEQYF
TRBJ1-5,NA,TRBV9,14,NA,TGTGCCAGCAGCGTAGGAAGTCAAAATCAGCCCCAGCATTTT,CASSVGSQNQPQHF
TRBJ2-3,once,TRBV19,15,TRBD2,TGTGCCAGTAGCCCGGGGGGGGTGGGCACAGATACGCAGTATTTT,CASSPGGVGTDTQYF
TRBJ1-1,NA,TRBV5-1,17,TRBD1,TGCGCCAGCAGCTTGGATATGGCGGGACAGGGGGGCACTGAAGCTTTCTTT,CASSLDMAGQGGTEAFF
TRBJ2-2,NA,TRBV24-1,15,NA,TGTGCCACCAGTGATTTCGGGCGGAACACCGGGGAGCTGTTTTTT,CATSDFGRNTGELFF
TRBJ1-6,NA,TRBV2,14,NA,TGTGCCAGCAGTGAGGCAGAGTATAATTCACCCCTCCACTTT,CASSEAEYNSPLHF
TRBJ1-4,NA,TRBV2,14,NA,TGTGCCAGCAGTGGGGAAGGGGTTTATGAAAAACTGTTTTTT,CASSGEGVYEKLFF
TRBJ2-1,once,TRBV19,16,NA,TGTGCCAGTAGTATAGCTCGGGGTTTCGGCTACAATGAGCAGTTCTTC,CASSIARGFGYNEQFF
TRBJ2-7,NA,TRBV27,15,TRBD1,TGTGCCAGCAGTTTCCGACCCGGGACAGGGGTCGAGCAGTACTTC,CASSFRPGTGVEQYF
TRBJ2-5,NA,TRBV6-2/TRBV6-3,15,TRBD2,TGTGCCAGCAGTGGACTAGCGGGGGCCCCTGAGACCCAGTACTTC,CASSGLAGAPETQYF
TRBJ1-1,NA,TRBV29-1,14,NA,TGCAGCGTTGGGGGAGGCGTCATCGACACTGAAGCTTTCTTT,CSVGGGVIDTEAFF
TRBJ1-1,NA,TRBV19,14,NA,TGTGCCAGTAGCCCCCGACTTTGGAACACTGAAGCTTTCTTT,CASSPRLWNTEAFF
TRBJ2-1,NA,TRBV3-1/TRBV3-2,16,NA,TGTGCCAGCAGCCAAGATATGGGGACTTTCAACAATGAGCAGTTCTTC,CASSQDMGTFNNEQFF
TRBJ2-2,NA,TRBV6-5,14,NA,TGTGCCAGCAGCGGCAGGCGATTCACCGGGGAGCTGTTTTTT,CASSGRRFTGELFF
TRBJ1-4,once,TRBV5-6,14,NA,TGTGCCAGCAGTTCACAGGGAGTGGAAGAAAAACTGTTTTTT,CASSSQGVEEKLFF
TRBJ1-2,few,TRBV5-1,16,TRBD1,TGCGCCAGCAGCTTAATTGGGGAAGGGGGCGCCGGAGGCTACACCTTC,CASSLIGEGGAGGYTF